This T cell receptor (beta chain) is from a study of T-cell reconstitution after alpha-beta-depleted transplantation in children (dated by TCRdb to about 2016). Study-level background: The study quantitatively tracked T-cell immune reconstitution after TCRalphabeta/CD19-depleted allogeneic hematopoietic cell transplantation in children using TCR repertoire profiling.

V lost 1 base and J lost 7 bases; the stretch between them is 16 bases long. As encoded in the germline V gene, CDR1 is SNHLY while CDR2 is FYNNEI. The CDR3 contains 15 residues, cysteine and phenylalanine counted. Left in the record is the CDR3 DNA by itself, 45 bases read in frame from the first base. This clonotype was found a few times. This receptor's antigen is unknown. Qualities for individual bases were not recorded, and no much larger clone is one base off. Overall study outcomes, separate from this receptor: Hyperexpanded clone frequencies declined over subsequent months; after one year, T-cell counts and TCRbeta diversity were mostly attributed to newly produced T cells. In some patients, the high TCRbeta diversity seen at day 60 was put down to recipient T cells and intrathymic progenitors that had survived conditioning. The apparently early alphabetaT-cell count recovery about two months after transplant was reportedly dependent on only several hundred rapidly expanded clones derived from non-depleted graft cells.

Libraries were built with PCR. This sample was sequenced with an Illumina HiSeq 2500. Molecular barcoding was employed in the preparation of TCR libraries, with unique molecular identifiers being used to normalize TCRbeta repertoire quantification. The public reads were reprocessed in TCRdb via fastp at Q25 and MiXCR, keeping in-frame beta chains. Rows matching on CDR3 protein sequence are summarized as one entry with the most common DNA and genes. This sample has fewer than 550,000 distinct CDR3 sequences in its table, and about a sixth of those were observed once. The leading ten clones occupy roughly 29% of the sample. Per the publication, the treatment or condition label means: allogeneic hematopoietic cell transplantation with graft depleted of TCRalphabeta T cells and CD19 B cells. The children who served as transplant recipients had been given grafts of TCRalphabeta/CD19-depleted allogeneic hematopoietic cells.

The sequencing used PBMCs, mostly from graft donor cells, collected 360 days after TCRalphabeta/CD19-depleted stem cell transplant. The sequence was obtained from a boy under two years old who had a stem cell transplant for Wiskott-Aldrich syndrome, so the T cells may come from the graft donor. The chain was built from TRBV2 and TRBJ1-1; no D gene is confidently identified. The CDR3: CASSEGRMSSFEAFF. The DNA reads TGTGCCAGCAGTGAAGGCAGGATGAGTTCATTTGAAGCTTTCTTT.